These T cell receptor beta chains were read from a single sample in a study of vaccination effects on CD4 cells after COVID-19. These TCRs' antigens remain unknown. Data came from immunoSEQ multiplex PCR; TCRdb stores just in-frame clones and leaves some out. The table has fewer than 90,000 clones, 60% to 75% seen once. The starting material was CD4+ T cells from PBMCs cultured with HIV peptides, obtained before COVID-19 vaccination. Receptor source: a human donor who had a prior SARS-CoV-2 infection. Each CDR3 is given with its conserved first and last residue. A D gene is named only where the DNA matches it firmly. The size field is filled for only some rows; it gives once, few, many or a size class.

CDR3nt | CDR3aa | j_gene | abundance | d_gene | v_gene
TGCGCCAGCAGCCCGCAGGGCGGGGGGCAAGAGACCCAGTACTTC | CASSPQGGGQETQYF | TRBJ2-5 | NA | TRBD2 | TRBV5-1
TGTGCCAGCTCACAACTAGCGGGCACAAATACCTACAATGAGCAGTTCTTC | CASSQLAGTNTYNEQFF | TRBJ2-1 | NA | TRBD2 | TRBV18
TGTGCCAGCAGCTTAGGGGGAAGAGGCGATACGCAGTATTTT | CASSLGGRGDTQYF | TRBJ2-3 | NA | NA | TRBV7-9
TGTGCCAGCAGCTACACTCCCGGCCCTTCAGATACGCAGTATTTT | CASSYTPGPSDTQYF | TRBJ2-3 | NA | NA | TRBV7-2
TGCGCCAGCAGCTTTACAGGGGGCCTAGCCAAAAACATTCAGTACTTC | CASSFTGGLAKNIQYF | TRBJ2-4 | NA | TRBD1 | TRBV5-1
TGTGCCAGCAGCTGGACTAGCGGGGAGACCCAGTACTTC | CASSWTSGETQYF | TRBJ2-5 | NA | TRBD2 | TRBV7-2
TGTGCCAGCAGAGAGGTGGGGGCTTTCTTT | CASREVGAFF | TRBJ1-1 | NA | NA | TRBV2
TGTGCCAGCAGTTTCATCCTCGATTCGGAGACCCAGTACTTC | CASSFILDSETQYF | TRBJ2-5 | once | NA | TRBV28
TGTGCCAGCAGCCGACCGGGTGGGGATACGCAGTATTTT | CASSRPGGDTQYF | TRBJ2-3 | NA | NA | TRBV5-5
TGTGCCAGTAGTATGGTCCCTAGTATGGAGACCCAGTACTTC | CASSMVPSMETQYF | TRBJ2-5 | NA | NA | TRBV19
TGTGCCAGCAGCTTTAGAGGTGGGACAGGGTCTGGCTACACCTTC | CASSFRGGTGSGYTF | TRBJ1-2 | medium-sized | TRBD1 | TRBV11-3
TGTGCCTGGAGTGTACTTGTGGGCACCTACTCTGGAAACACCATATATTTT | CAWSVLVGTYSGNTIYF | TRBJ1-3 | few | NA | TRBV30
TGTGCCACCAGTCCAACAGGCACCTACGAGCAGTACTTC | CATSPTGTYEQYF | TRBJ2-7 | NA | NA | TRBV15
TGCGCCAGCAGCCCCGGGACAGGCACAGATACGCAGTATTTT | CASSPGTGTDTQYF | TRBJ2-3 | NA | TRBD1 | TRBV5-1
TGTGCCAGCAGTGCTCACGGACTAGCGGGGGGGAAAAACAATGAGCAGTTCTTC | CASSAHGLAGGKNNEQFF | TRBJ2-1 | NA | TRBD2 | TRBV6-1
TGTGCCAGCAGTCGGCCGGGACTATCGAACACCGGGGAGCTGTTTTTT | CASSRPGLSNTGELFF | TRBJ2-2 | NA | TRBD2 | TRBV25-1
TGTGCCAGTAGTATCTTCCGGGTTCGGAACACCATATATTTT | CASSIFRVRNTIYF | TRBJ1-3 | once | NA | TRBV19
TGTGCCAGCAGCGTAGCCCCCAGCAGGGAGGAGACCCAGTACTTC | CASSVAPSREETQYF | TRBJ2-5 | NA | NA | TRBV9
TGCAGCGTTAGCCTAGGACTAGCGGGGTCGTACAATGAGCAGTTCTTC | CSVSLGLAGSYNEQFF | TRBJ2-1 | NA | TRBD2 | TRBV29-1
TGTGCCAGCTCACCTTATTCGAGCGGGAGCACAGATACGCAGTATTTT | CASSPYSSGSTDTQYF | TRBJ2-3 | few | NA | TRBV18
TGTGCCAGTAGTACTGGACAGCCGAATCAGCCCCAGCATTTT | CASSTGQPNQPQHF | TRBJ1-5 | NA | NA | TRBV19
TGTGCCAGCAGTGAAGGGGGTGGAGGGGAGCTGTTTTTT | CASSEGGGGELFF | TRBJ2-2 | NA | NA | TRBV2